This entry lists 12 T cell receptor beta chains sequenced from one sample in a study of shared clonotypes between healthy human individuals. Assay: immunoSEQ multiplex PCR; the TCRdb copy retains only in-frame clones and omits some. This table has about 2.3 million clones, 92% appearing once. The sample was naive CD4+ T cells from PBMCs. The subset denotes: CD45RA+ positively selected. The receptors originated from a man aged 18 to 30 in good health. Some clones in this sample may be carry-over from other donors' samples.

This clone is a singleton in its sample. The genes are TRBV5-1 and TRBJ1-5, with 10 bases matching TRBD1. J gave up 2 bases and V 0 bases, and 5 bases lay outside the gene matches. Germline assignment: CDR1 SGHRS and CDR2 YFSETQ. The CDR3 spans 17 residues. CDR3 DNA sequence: TGCGCCAGCAGCTTGGGACAGGGGGCGTTGGGCAATCAGCCCCAGCATTTT. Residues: CASSLGQGALGNQPQHF.

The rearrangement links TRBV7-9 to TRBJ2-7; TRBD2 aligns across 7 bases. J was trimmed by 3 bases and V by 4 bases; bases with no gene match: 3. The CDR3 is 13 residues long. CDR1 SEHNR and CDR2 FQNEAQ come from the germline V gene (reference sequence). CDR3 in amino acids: CASSSAGIYEQYF. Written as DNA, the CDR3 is TGTGCCAGCAGCTCAGCGGGGATCTACGAGCAGTACTTC.

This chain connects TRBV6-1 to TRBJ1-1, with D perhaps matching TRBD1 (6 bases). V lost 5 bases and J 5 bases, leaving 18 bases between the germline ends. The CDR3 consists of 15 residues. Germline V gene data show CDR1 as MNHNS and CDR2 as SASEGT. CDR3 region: CASSHPLGGQTEAFF. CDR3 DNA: TGTGCCAGCAGTCATCCCCTCGGGGGACAAACTGAAGCTTTCTTT.

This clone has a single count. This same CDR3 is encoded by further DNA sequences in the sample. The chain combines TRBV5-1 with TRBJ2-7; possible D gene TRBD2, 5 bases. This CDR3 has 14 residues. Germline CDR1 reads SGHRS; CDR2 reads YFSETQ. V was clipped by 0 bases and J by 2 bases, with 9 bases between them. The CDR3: CASSLVPGTYEQYF. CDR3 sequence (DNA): TGCGCCAGCAGCTTGGTTCCGGGAACCTACGAGCAGTACTTC.

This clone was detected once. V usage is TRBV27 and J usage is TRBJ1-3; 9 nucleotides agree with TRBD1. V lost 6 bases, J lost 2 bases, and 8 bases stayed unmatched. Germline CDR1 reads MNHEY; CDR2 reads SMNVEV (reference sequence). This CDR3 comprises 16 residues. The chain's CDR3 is CASRPGQGLPGNTIYF. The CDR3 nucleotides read TGTGCCAGCAGACCGGGACAGGGTCTCCCTGGAAACACCATATATTTT.

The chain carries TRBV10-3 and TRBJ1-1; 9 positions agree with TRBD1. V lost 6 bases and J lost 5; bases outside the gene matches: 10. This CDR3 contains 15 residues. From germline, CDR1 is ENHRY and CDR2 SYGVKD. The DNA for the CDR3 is TGTGCCATCAGAACCTCGGACAGGGGAAATACTGAAGCTTTCTTT. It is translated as CAIRTSDRGNTEAFF.

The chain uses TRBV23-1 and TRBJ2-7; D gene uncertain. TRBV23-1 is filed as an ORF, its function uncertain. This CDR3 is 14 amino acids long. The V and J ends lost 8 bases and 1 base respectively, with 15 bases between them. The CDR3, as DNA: TGCGCCAGCGGGGTGAGTAAGGAGTCCTACGAGCAGTACTTC. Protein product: CASGVSKESYEQYF.

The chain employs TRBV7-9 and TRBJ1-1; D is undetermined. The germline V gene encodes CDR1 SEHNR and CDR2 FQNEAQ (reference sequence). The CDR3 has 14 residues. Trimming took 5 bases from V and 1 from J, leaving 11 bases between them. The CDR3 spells CASSQDRENTEAFF. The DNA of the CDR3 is TGTGCCAGCAGCCAGGACCGGGAGAACACTGAAGCTTTCTTT. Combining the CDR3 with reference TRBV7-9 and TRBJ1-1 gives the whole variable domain DTGVSQNPRHKITKRGQNVTFRCDPISEHNRLYWYRQTLGQGPEFLTYFQNEAQLEKSRLLSDRFSAERPKGSFSTLEIQRTEQGDSAMYLCASSQDRENTEAFFGQGTRLTVV.

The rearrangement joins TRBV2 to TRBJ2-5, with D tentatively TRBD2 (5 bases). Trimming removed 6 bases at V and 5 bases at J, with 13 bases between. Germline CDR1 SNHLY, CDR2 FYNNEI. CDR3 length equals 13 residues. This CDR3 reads CASRSGSRETQYF. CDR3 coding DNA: TGTGCCAGCAGGTCGGGATCTAGGGAGACCCAGTACTTC.

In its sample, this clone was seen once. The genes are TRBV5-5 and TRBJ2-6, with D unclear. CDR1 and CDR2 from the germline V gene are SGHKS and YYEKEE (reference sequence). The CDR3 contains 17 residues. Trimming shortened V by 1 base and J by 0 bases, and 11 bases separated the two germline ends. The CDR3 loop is CASSLPLRSSGANVLTF. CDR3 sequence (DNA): TGTGCCAGCAGCTTGCCCCTTCGAAGCTCTGGGGCCAACGTCCTGACTTTC.

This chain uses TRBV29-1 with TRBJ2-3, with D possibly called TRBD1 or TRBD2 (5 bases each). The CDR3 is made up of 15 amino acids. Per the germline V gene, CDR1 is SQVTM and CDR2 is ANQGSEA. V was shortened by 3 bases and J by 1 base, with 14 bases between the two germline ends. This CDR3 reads CSVEPRGAGTDTQYF. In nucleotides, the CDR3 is TGCAGCGTTGAGCCTCGGGGCGCAGGCACAGATACGCAGTATTTT.

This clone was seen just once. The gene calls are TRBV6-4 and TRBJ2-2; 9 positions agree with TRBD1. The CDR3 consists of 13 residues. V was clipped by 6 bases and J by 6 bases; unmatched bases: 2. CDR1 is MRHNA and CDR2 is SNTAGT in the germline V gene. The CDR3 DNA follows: TGTGCCAGCAGGGGACAGGGCGCCGGGGAGCTGTTTTTT. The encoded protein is CASRGQGAGELFF.